A single sample is the source of the 21 T cell receptor beta chains below, sequenced in a study of human T cells and chemical hapten exposure. Each CDR3 protein gets one entry after TCRdb re-called the RACE reads with MiXCR. The sample consists of about 120,000 distinct CDR3 sequences, roughly an eighth of them appearing once. The time point here: patch test 1, 2 weeks after DPC sensitization. Indicated treatment: therapeutic diphenylcyclopropenone sensitization with weekly scalp DPC. The sequencing here drew on whole blood, taken in connection with sensitization to the hapten diphenylcyclopropenone (DPC). The receptors shown here come from a woman aged 45-65 years with alopecia areata. Some clones in this sample may be carry-over from other donors' samples.

The J gene is TRBJ1-1, the V gene TRBV28; possibly TRBD1 for D (6 bases). The CDR3 sequence is 14 residues long. Germline V gene sequence: CDR1 MDHEN, CDR2 SYDVKM. Trimming pared 1 base from V and 4 bases from J, leaving 10 bases between. CDR3 in DNA: TGTGCCAGCAGTTTATCACAGGGAGTCACTGAAGCTTTCTTT. As protein: CASSLSQGVTEAFF. Full variable domain (outside the CDR3, taken from reference TRBV28 and TRBJ1-1): DVKVTQSSRYLVKRTGEKVFLECVQDMDHENMFWYRQDPGLGLRLIYFSYDVKMKEKGDIPEGYSVSREKKERFSLILESASTNQTSMYLCASSLSQGVTEAFFGQGTRLTVV.

CDR3 protein: CSAGWRSEAFF. CDR3 coding DNA: TGCAGCGCCGGTTGGAGATCTGAAGCTTTCTTT. The gene calls are TRBV29-1 and TRBJ1-1; D call uncertain. Germline CDR1 and CDR2: SQVTM and ANQGSEA. The CDR3 extends over 11 amino acids. Between the trimmed V and J ends, which lost 7 bases and 6 bases, there was a span of 12 bases.

This clonotype was detected many times. This chain joins TRBV5-1 and TRBJ2-1, with 12 bases lining up with TRBD2. This CDR3 is 14 amino acids long. The junction had 4 bases not matched to a gene; V was cut back by 5 bases and J by 7 bases. The germline V gene has CDR1 SGHRS and CDR2 YFSETQ. The CDR3 coding sequence is TGCGCCAGCAGGGCGACTAGCGGGAGTAATGAGCAGTTCTTC. This gives the protein CASRATSGSNEQFF.

In this sample, this clonotype turned up a few times. V gene TRBV6-2 or TRBV6-3 combines with J gene TRBJ2-7, with 9 positions matching TRBD1. The germline gives CDR1 MNHEY, CDR2 SVGEGT. This CDR3 comprises 15 residues. The V gene end was trimmed by 1 base and the J gene end by 3 bases; junction bases not matched to a gene: 4. Written as DNA, the CDR3 is TGTGCCAGCAGTTACTTGGGACAGGGTCTCTACGAGCAGTACTTC. Translated, it gives CASSYLGQGLYEQYF.

Many counts were recorded for this clonotype. This CDR3 is CASSKGLAGTQETQYF. CDR3 coding DNA: TGTGCCAGCAGCAAGGGACTAGCGGGAACCCAAGAGACCCAGTACTTC. The gene calls are TRBV12-3 or TRBV12-4 and TRBJ2-5; 13 positions agree with TRBD2. This CDR3 comprises 16 residues. Trimming cost V 6 bases and J 1 base; bases outside gene matches: 5.

The V and J genes are TRBV9 and TRBJ2-2; D is unresolved. The CDR3 totals 13 residues. The germline V gene encodes CDR1 SGDLS and CDR2 YYNGEE. Trimming shortened V by 2 bases and J by 3 bases, and 5 bases separated the two germline ends. CDR3 DNA sequence: TGTGCCAGCAGCGTTTATTACACCGGGGAGCTGTTTTTT. It encodes CASSVYYTGELFF.

This clonotype appeared a few times. The DNA of the CDR3 is TGTGCCAGCAGCCAGGGTAATCAGCCCCAGCATTTT. As protein: CASSQGNQPQHF. The rearrangement uses TRBV3-1 and TRBJ1-5; the D is unclear. Per germline, CDR1 LGHDT and CDR2 YNNKEL (reference sequence). There are 12 residues in the CDR3. The V gene lost 3 bases and the J gene lost 4 bases, with 4 bases spanning the gap.

This clonotype was detected many times. V and J are TRBV6-5 and TRBJ2-5; unclear D gene. CDR3 length equals 13 residues. V was pared by 2 bases and J by 2 bases, with 6 bases between. Per germline, CDR1 MNHEY and CDR2 SVGAGI. CDR3 region: CASSYLEQETQYF. For the CDR3, the DNA is TGTGCCAGCAGTTACCTGGAGCAAGAGACCCAGTACTTC.

In this sample, this clonotype turned up many times. The rearrangement joins TRBV12-5 to TRBJ2-5; 7 bases align to TRBD2. Germline values: CDR1 LGHNT, CDR2 FRNRAP. Losses at the gene ends were 5 bases for V and 5 bases for J; bases not matched to a gene: 2. The CDR3 length is 12 residues. CDR3 DNA sequence: TGTGCTAGTGGTACTAGCGAGGAGACCCAGTACTTC. This gives the protein CASGTSEETQYF.

The gene calls are TRBV20-1 and TRBJ2-5, with TRBD2 matching over 9 bases. Germline CDR1 and CDR2: DFQATT and SNEGSKA (reference sequence). The CDR3 runs to 15 residues. Losses at the gene ends were 3 bases for V and 2 bases for J; bases not matched to a gene: 7. DNA of the CDR3: TGCAGTGCTAGTGTGGGACTAGCTCAACAAGAGACCCAGTACTTC. Amino acids: CSASVGLAQQETQYF.

This clonotype was seen repeatedly, ten times or more. The chain uses TRBV18 and TRBJ2-3; the D gene is possibly TRBD2 (6 bases). The germline V and J ends were trimmed by 3 bases and 1 base, with 14 bases remaining between them. Germline lookup yields CDR1 KGHSH and CDR2 LQKENI. The CDR3 length is 16 residues. The CDR3 coding sequence is TGTGCCAGCTCACCTCAACCTCCGGGAGGCACAGATACGCAGTATTTT. It translates to CASSPQPPGGTDTQYF.

This clonotype turned up a few times. The genes are TRBV7-8 and TRBJ2-7; D possibly matches TRBD1 or TRBD2 (5 bases each). The germline V and J ends were trimmed by 6 bases and 2 bases, with 11 bases remaining between them. CDR1 is SGHVS and CDR2 is FQNEAQ in the germline V gene. The CDR3 has 13 residues. CDR3 region: CASSRQGAYEQYF. The CDR3 nucleotides are TGTGCCAGCAGTAGGCAGGGAGCCTACGAGCAGTACTTC.

The chain has TRBV4-2 and TRBJ2-7; D uncertain. This CDR3 is 16 amino acids long. Per germline, CDR1 LGHNA and CDR2 YNFKEQ. Between the trimmed V and J ends, which lost 1 base and 0 bases, there was a span of 13 bases. CDR3 nucleotide sequence: TGTGCCAGCAGCCAAGGGGCGACGGAAAGCTCCTACGAGCAGTACTTC. Its translation is CASSQGATESSYEQYF.

This rearrangement joins TRBV4-1 to TRBJ2-1; 7 bases map to TRBD2. The CDR3 consists of 13 residues. Germline V lookup: CDR1 MGHRA, CDR2 YSYEKL. The J segment lost 10 bases and the V segment lost 0 bases, leaving 3 bases of the junction unmatched. Written as DNA, the CDR3 is TGCGCCAGCAGCCAAGATAGGGAGGGAGAGCAGTTCTTC. This encodes CASSQDREGEQFF.

This clonotype was counted between two and nine times. V is TRBV3-1 and J is TRBJ2-7; maybe TRBD1 (5 bases). V was shortened by 1 base and J by 7 bases, with 8 bases between the two germline ends. The CDR3 extends over 12 amino acids. Germline CDR1 is LGHDT and CDR2 is YNNKEL (reference sequence). CDR3 sequence reads: CASSQADREQYF. The CDR3, as DNA: TGTGCCAGCAGCCAAGCCGACAGAGAGCAGTACTTC.

This clonotype was recorded many times. The rearrangement joins TRBV19 to TRBJ1-5; D unclear. Germline CDR1 is LNHDA and CDR2 is SQIVND (reference sequence). CDR3 length equals 15 residues. Trimming took off 1 base at V and 2 bases at J, with 9 bases between the two ends. CDR3 sequence: CASSIVAGGNQPQHF. The CDR3 DNA is TGTGCCAGTAGTATAGTTGCAGGAGGCAATCAGCCCCAGCATTTT.

This rearrangement joins TRBV20-1 to TRBJ2-1, with 7 bases aligning to TRBD1. Germline V gene lookup returns CDR1 DFQATT and CDR2 SNEGSKA (reference sequence). With 8 bases clipped from V and 7 bases from J, the junction kept 8 bases outside the gene matches. There are 12 residues in the CDR3. CDR3 nucleotides: TGCAGTACGATAGGGGGCGAGAATGAGCAGTTCTTC. Its translation: CSTIGGENEQFF.

This clonotype has only a few counts. The chain is built from TRBV29-1 and TRBJ2-5, with D tentatively TRBD1 (6 bases). V dropped 6 bases and J dropped 3 bases, with 11 bases sitting between them. Germline V gene data show CDR1 as SQVTM and CDR2 as ANQGSEA. This CDR3 is built from 12 residues. CDR3 sequence reads: CSVRTEKETQYF. The CDR3 DNA follows: TGCAGCGTGAGGACAGAGAAAGAGACCCAGTACTTC.

This clonotype is medium-sized within its sample. The chain links TRBV6-2 or TRBV6-3 to TRBJ2-7; 8 nucleotides agree with TRBD1. The V segment lost 6 bases and the J segment 6 bases; nucleotides outside the gene matches: 4. The CDR3 extends over 12 amino acids. Germline CDR1 is MNHEY and CDR2 is SVGEGT. CDR3 sequence (DNA): TGTGCCAGCAGACGACAGGGGCCCGAGCAGTACTTC. This codes for CASRRQGPEQYF.

This chain uses TRBV28 with TRBJ1-5, with TRBD1 matching 7 bases. CDR1 is MDHEN, CDR2 SYDVKM, per germline. The length of the CDR3 is 15 residues. J gave up 5 bases and V 3 bases, and 7 bases lay outside the gene matches. The CDR3 protein is CASSFSDRDYQPQHF. For the CDR3, the DNA is TGTGCCAGCAGTTTTAGTGACAGGGACTATCAGCCCCAGCATTTT.

The CDR3 reads CASSREASYNTDTQYF. The CDR3 bases are TGTGCCAGCAGCAGGGAGGCTAGCTATAATACAGATACGCAGTATTTT. The chain joins TRBV5-5 to TRBJ2-3; perhaps TRBD2 as D (6 bases). V was trimmed by 4 bases and J by 3 bases, leaving 18 bases between them. The CDR3 has 16 residues. Per the germline V gene, CDR1 is SGHKS and CDR2 is YYEKEE (reference sequence).